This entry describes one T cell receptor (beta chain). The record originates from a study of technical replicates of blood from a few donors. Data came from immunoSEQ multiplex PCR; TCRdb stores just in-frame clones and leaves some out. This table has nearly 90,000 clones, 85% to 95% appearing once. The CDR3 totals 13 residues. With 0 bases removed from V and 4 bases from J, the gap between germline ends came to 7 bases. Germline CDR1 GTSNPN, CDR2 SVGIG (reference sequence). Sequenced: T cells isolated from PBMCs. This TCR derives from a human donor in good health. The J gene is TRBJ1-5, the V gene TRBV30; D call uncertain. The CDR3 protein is CAWSVSGNQPQHF. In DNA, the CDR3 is TGTGCCTGGAGTGTTTCCGGGAATCAGCCCCAGCATTTT.